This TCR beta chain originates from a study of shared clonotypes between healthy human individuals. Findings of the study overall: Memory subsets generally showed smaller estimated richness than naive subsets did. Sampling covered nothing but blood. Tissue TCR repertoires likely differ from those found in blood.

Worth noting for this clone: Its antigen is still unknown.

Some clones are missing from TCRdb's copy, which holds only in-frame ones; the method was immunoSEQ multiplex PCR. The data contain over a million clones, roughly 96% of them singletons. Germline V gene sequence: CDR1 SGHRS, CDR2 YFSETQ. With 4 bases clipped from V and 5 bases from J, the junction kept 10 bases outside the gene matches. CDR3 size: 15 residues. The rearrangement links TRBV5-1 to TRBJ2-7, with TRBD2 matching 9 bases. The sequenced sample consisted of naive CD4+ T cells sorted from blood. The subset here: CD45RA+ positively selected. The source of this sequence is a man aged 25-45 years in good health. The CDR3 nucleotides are TGCGCCAGCAGCCCGGGACTAGCTGCTCTAGACGAGCAGTACTTC. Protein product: CASSPGLAALDEQYF.